This section outlines one T cell receptor (beta chain) sequence together with its context. Its antigen is undetermined. The data originate from a study of identical twins. From the 5' RACE reads, TCRdb called clonotypes with MiXCR, one entry per CDR3 protein. Among approximately 630,000 distinct CDR3 sequences listed, less than 9% were seen once. General observations from the study: Conclusions were based on cross-sectional statistical analysis, without following the same donors.

The data were also submitted as part of a second study, on yellow fever vaccine responses in identical twins.

This sequence originates from a woman under 30 in good health. The source material was PBMCs.

The CDR3 is CASSPRPAPYEQYF. The CDR3 bases are TGTGCCAGCTCACCACGGCCGGCGCCCTACGAGCAGTACTTC. The J gene is TRBJ2-7, the V gene TRBV18; D is unclear. This CDR3 contains 14 residues. Germline CDR1 is KGHSH and CDR2 is LQKENI. Trimming pared 1 base from V and 2 bases from J, leaving 9 bases between.